The 19 T cell receptor beta chains listed next were all sequenced from one sample in a study of blood T cell repertoires in COVID-19. The table came from immunoSEQ multiplex PCR; TCRdb's copy has only in-frame clones and leaves some out. The sample yields 90,000 to 120,000 clones, roughly 80% seen once. Input material: peripheral blood. The receptors were sampled from a human donor in a cohort sampled during active COVID-19.

The J gene is TRBJ2-1, the V gene TRBV27, with D possibly being TRBD1 (7 bases). This CDR3 region has 15 residues. Trimming took off 6 bases at V and 5 bases at J, with 17 bases between the two ends. Looked up from germline, CDR1 is MNHEY and CDR2 is SMNVEV (reference sequence). The CDR3 reads CASRGWGGTDNEQFF. For the CDR3, the DNA is TGTGCCAGCAGGGGATGGGGCGGGACAGACAATGAGCAGTTCTTC.

In DNA, the CDR3 is TGCGCCAGCAGCTTGAGGGCCGGGAGCGAAGAGACCCAGTACTTC. It yields the protein CASSLRAGSEETQYF. J is TRBJ2-5 and V is TRBV5-1; tentatively, D is TRBD2 (6 bases). CDR3 length equals 15 residues. Trimming took off 1 base at V and 3 bases at J, with 13 bases between the two ends. Germline values: CDR1 SGHRS, CDR2 YFSETQ.

The J gene is TRBJ1-4, the V gene TRBV7-9, with TRBD1 identical over 8 bases. This CDR3 is built from 12 residues. Trimming removed 6 bases from V and 8 bases from J; junction bases left unmatched: 2. CDR1 and CDR2 from the germline V gene are SEHNR and FQNEAQ (reference sequence). Here the CDR3 reads CASSRQGEKLFF. The CDR3 DNA follows: TGTGCCAGCAGTCGACAGGGGGAAAAACTGTTTTTT.

V gene TRBV5-4 combines with J gene TRBJ2-3; 8 bases match TRBD2. The CDR3 length is 14 residues. Trimming cost V 5 bases and J 2 bases; bases outside gene matches: 4. CDR1 and CDR2 (germline): SGHNT, YYREEE (reference sequence). The CDR3 here is CASRIAGSTDTQYF. The CDR3 region has the DNA TGTGCCAGCAGGATAGCGGGATCCACAGATACGCAGTATTTT.

This chain connects TRBV5-8 to TRBJ1-5, with 9 bases that match TRBD1. Looked up from germline, CDR1 is SGHTS and CDR2 is YDEGEE. Trimming removed 5 bases from V and 4 bases from J; junction bases left unmatched: 10. The CDR3 totals 16 residues. CDR3 loop: CASRTGTGSRNQPQHF. CDR3 in DNA: TGTGCCAGCAGAACCGGGACAGGGTCGAGGAATCAGCCCCAGCATTTT. The full variable domain, completed using reference TRBV5-8 and TRBJ1-5, is EAGVTQSPTHLIKTRGQQATLRCSPISGHTSVYWYQQALGLGLQFLLWYDEGEERNRGNFPPRFSGRQFPNYSSELNVNALELEDSALYLCASRTGTGSRNQPQHFGDGTRLSIL.

This rearrangement joins TRBV19 to TRBJ2-2; D may be TRBD2 (6 bases). The CDR3 is made up of 16 amino acids. Germline-derived CDR1 and CDR2 are LNHDA and SQIVND (reference sequence). The ends were cut back, 6 bases at V and 2 bases at J, with 16 bases in the middle. Here the CDR3 reads CASRNSGVLNTGELFF. The CDR3 DNA sequence: TGTGCCAGTAGAAATAGCGGAGTATTAAACACCGGGGAGCTGTTTTTT.

The rearrangement uses TRBV19 and TRBJ2-1; 8 nucleotides match TRBD2. The CDR3 totals 19 residues. Germline loops: CDR1 LNHDA, CDR2 SQIVND (reference sequence). V trimming: 5 bases; J trimming: 0 bases; junction bases outside the gene matches: 15. CDR3 region: CASSGWLAGSRSSYNEQFF. The DNA of the CDR3 is TGTGCCAGTAGTGGGTGGTTAGCGGGATCCCGTAGCTCCTACAATGAGCAGTTCTTC.

In its sample, this clone was seen once. The chain carries TRBV2 and TRBJ2-1, with 7 nucleotides matching TRBD1. After removal of 4 bases from V and 5 bases from J, the junction contained 5 bases not matched to a gene. There are 14 residues in the CDR3. Germline V gives CDR1 SNHLY, CDR2 FYNNEI. CDR3: CASSVQGRDNEQFF. CDR3 DNA sequence: TGTGCCAGCAGTGTACAGGGGCGAGACAATGAGCAGTTCTTC.

As regards this clone: Its ends do not fully match the called genes, so a read error is possible. The genes are TRBV3-1 (or the pseudogene TRBV3-2) and TRBJ2-2; 11 bases map to TRBD2. Germline-derived CDR1 and CDR2 are LGHDT and YNNKEL (reference sequence). The CDR3 sequence is 17 residues long. The CDR3 loop is CASRQAATSGITGELFF. Here the CDR3 DNA reads TGTGCCAGCAGACAAGCGGCGACTAGCGGGATCACCGGGGAGCTGTTTTTT.

The chain links TRBV6-7 to TRBJ2-5; D possibly corresponds to TRBD1 (6 bases). TRBV6-7 is treated as an ORF (open reading frame) with a function not yet certain. V lost 2 bases, J lost 2 bases, and 24 bases lay in between. The CDR3 length is 19 residues. CDR3: CASSYPVGDTTGPQETQYF. CDR3 in DNA: TGTGCCAGCAGTTACCCCGTGGGGGACACCACAGGGCCACAAGAGACCCAGTACTTC.

The chain couples TRBV5-1 to TRBJ2-4; possible D gene TRBD1, 6 bases. The CDR3 contains 15 residues. V lost 0 bases to trimming and J lost 7 bases, with 14 bases between them. Germline V CDR1 and CDR2: SGHRS, YFSETQ. The CDR3 region is CASSLEGTGQNIQYF. Written as DNA, the CDR3 is TGCGCCAGCAGCTTGGAGGGTACAGGGCAGAACATTCAGTACTTC. Full variable domain (missing parts from reference TRBV5-1 and TRBJ2-4): KAGVTQTPRYLIKTRGQQVTLSCSPISGHRSVSWYQQTPGQGLQFLFEYFSETQRNKGNFPGRFSGRQFSNSRSEMNVSTLELGDSALYLCASSLEGTGQNIQYFGAGTRLSVL.

The chain recombines TRBV6-2 or TRBV6-3 with TRBJ2-7, with TRBD1 as a possible D gene (6 bases). CDR1 is MNHEY, CDR2 SVGEGT, per germline. The CDR3 spans 13 residues. The germline V and J ends were trimmed by 5 bases and 3 bases, with 11 bases remaining between them. CDR3 coding DNA: TGTGCCAGCAGTCAAGGACAGCACTACGAGCAGTACGTC. It translates to CASSQGQHYEQYV.

This clone came up a few times. This chain joins TRBV27 and TRBJ1-5, with 10 bases identical to TRBD1. The CDR3 runs to 17 residues. CDR1 is MNHEY and CDR2 is SMNVEV in the germline V gene (reference sequence). J gave up 6 bases and V 5 bases, and 13 bases lay outside the gene matches. This CDR3 is CASSTIGGTGEFQPQHF. Written as DNA, the CDR3 is TGTGCCAGCAGTACAATAGGTGGGACAGGGGAGTTTCAGCCCCAGCATTTT.

This clone was picked up one time. The rearrangement links TRBV28 to TRBJ2-6; D is undetermined. Germline V gives CDR1 MDHEN, CDR2 SYDVKM. V gave up 3 bases and J gave up 0 bases, with 6 bases separating them. This CDR3 region has 15 residues. This chain's CDR3 is CASSFGASGANVLTF. DNA of the CDR3: TGTGCCAGCAGTTTTGGAGCCTCTGGGGCCAACGTCCTGACTTTC. The whole variable domain, filled in from reference TRBV28 and TRBJ2-6, reads DVKVTQSSRYLVKRTGEKVFLECVQDMDHENMFWYRQDPGLGLRLIYFSYDVKMKEKGDIPEGYSVSREKKERFSLILESASTNQTSMYLCASSFGASGANVLTFGAGSRLTVL.

The V and J genes are TRBV5-1 and TRBJ1-2; 8 nucleotides agree with TRBD1. V shed 5 bases and J 5 bases; nucleotides not matched to a gene: 11. This CDR3 region has 15 residues. Germline CDR1 and CDR2: SGHRS and YFSETQ. The CDR3 here is CASRQDDRGTYGYTF. The DNA of the CDR3 is TGCGCCAGCAGGCAAGATGACAGGGGTACTTATGGCTACACCTTC.

The gene calls are TRBV18 and TRBJ2-7, with 7 positions matching TRBD1. The CDR3 is 13 amino acids. The germline V gene has CDR1 KGHSH and CDR2 LQKENI. Trimming took 3 bases from V and 3 from J; bases not matched to a gene: 2. The CDR3 protein is CASSPGQSYEQYF. The CDR3 region has the DNA TGTGCCAGCTCACCGGGACAGAGCTACGAGCAGTACTTC.

The chain joins TRBV5-1 to TRBJ2-7; D gene unclear. Germline-derived CDR1 and CDR2 are SGHRS and YFSETQ. V was clipped by 6 bases and J by 3 bases, with 7 bases between them. The CDR3 extends over 11 amino acids. In DNA form, the CDR3 reads TGCGCCAGCAACCGCGGCTACGAGCAGTACGTC. Its translation is CASNRGYEQYV.

The genes are TRBV28 and TRBJ1-2; D is perhaps TRBD1 (6 bases). The CDR3 is 14 amino acids. CDR1 and CDR2 from the germline V gene are MDHEN and SYDVKM. The V gene lost 6 bases and the J gene lost 7 bases, with 18 bases spanning the gap. The CDR3 protein is CASSTSGARGGYTF. CDR3 nucleotides: TGTGCCAGCAGCACATCAGGGGCCCGCGGTGGCTACACCTTC.

This chain connects TRBV19 to TRBJ1-2; TRBD1 aligns across 9 bases. There are 14 residues in the CDR3. V trimming: 5 bases; J trimming: 4 bases; junction bases outside the gene matches: 5. Germline lookup yields CDR1 LNHDA and CDR2 SQIVND (reference sequence). The chain's CDR3 is CASSFGQGTYGYTF. DNA for the CDR3: TGTGCCAGTAGTTTTGGACAGGGGACCTATGGCTACACCTTC. Full variable domain (outside the CDR3, taken from reference TRBV19 and TRBJ1-2): DGGITQSPKYLFRKEGQNVTLSCEQNLNHDAMYWYRQDPGQGLRLIYYSQIVNDFQKGDIAEGYSVSREKKESFPLTVTSAQKNPTAFYLCASSFGQGTYGYTFGSGTRLTVV.